This passage covers 13 T cell receptor beta chains from one sample sequenced in a study of cytomegalovirus exposure and HLA in healthy donors. A multiplex PCR was run with 60 Vbeta primers and 13 Jbeta primers. The method was immunoSEQ multiplex PCR; TCRdb's version includes in-frame clones alone and lacks a portion of them. The repertoire holds around 100,000 clones, with 70% to 80% as singletons. The sequenced material came from PBMCs. The source is a woman under 30 in good health and CMV-seropositive.

This rearrangement joins TRBV5-1 to TRBJ1-2; 11 nucleotides align to TRBD1. The CDR3 spans 17 residues. With V trimmed by 0 bases and J by 4 bases, 8 bases remained unmatched. Germline values: CDR1 SGHRS, CDR2 YFSETQ. CDR3 in amino acids: CASSLVGQGAPGYGYTF. CDR3 sequence (DNA): TGCGCCAGCAGCTTGGTAGGACAGGGGGCGCCTGGCTATGGCTACACCTTC.

This clone was seen a few times. This chain uses TRBV14 with TRBJ2-7; the match to TRBD2 covers 12 bases. The length of the CDR3 is 15 residues. The V gene's germline CDR1 is SGHDN and CDR2 FVKESK. V dropped 4 bases and J dropped 3; count of bases not matched to a gene: 4. This chain's CDR3 is CASSRGLAGYYEQYF. The DNA for the CDR3 is TGTGCCAGCAGCCGCGGACTAGCGGGATACTACGAGCAGTACTTC.

The gene calls are TRBV27 and TRBJ2-7; D perhaps matches TRBD1 (6 bases). Trimming cost V 0 bases and J 4 bases, with 7 bases left between them. Germline V gives CDR1 MNHEY, CDR2 SMNVEV (reference sequence). The CDR3 consists of 13 residues. DNA of the CDR3: TGTGCCAGCAGTTTATCCCAGGGGTACGAGCAGTACTTC. It codes for CASSLSQGYEQYF.

The J gene is TRBJ2-5, the V gene TRBV28; a possible D gene is TRBD1 (6 bases). The ends were cut back, 9 bases at V and 1 base at J, with 12 bases in the middle. The CDR3 consists of 13 residues. Germline V gene data show CDR1 as MDHEN and CDR2 as SYDVKM. The CDR3 protein is CASNLQGQETQYF. CDR3 DNA: TGTGCCAGTAATCTACAGGGCCAAGAGACCCAGTACTTC.

V is TRBV4-1 and J is TRBJ2-1; a weak D match, TRBD2 (5 bases). V lost 1 base and J 7 bases, leaving 11 bases between the germline ends. Germline CDR1 reads MGHRA; CDR2 reads YSYEKL. There are 14 residues in the CDR3. The CDR3 protein is CASSQVMTGNEQFF. CDR3 DNA sequence: TGCGCCAGCAGCCAAGTCATGACGGGGAATGAGCAGTTCTTC.

This rearrangement joins TRBV6-1 to TRBJ2-2; D gene unclear. Germline V gene sequence: CDR1 MNHNS, CDR2 SASEGT. Trimming left V 6 bases short and J 1 base short, with 9 bases between. There are 14 residues in the CDR3. CDR3 residues: CASRLSENTGELFF. The CDR3 DNA is TGTGCCAGCAGGCTCAGTGAGAACACCGGGGAGCTGTTTTTT.

A single count supports this clone. This chain links TRBV6-4 with TRBJ1-2, with TRBD1 matching 8 bases. Per the germline V gene, CDR1 is MRHNA and CDR2 is SNTAGT. Germline trimming cut 6 bases from V and 5 bases from J; bases unmatched to any gene: 5. This CDR3 comprises 13 residues. The CDR3 sequence: CASRQGAGYGYTF. CDR3 DNA: TGTGCCAGCAGGCAGGGGGCAGGGTATGGCTACACCTTC.

This rearrangement joins TRBV10-3 to TRBJ1-1, with a possible D match to TRBD1 (6 bases). The CDR3 runs 13 residues. Trimming shortened V by 4 bases and J by 7 bases, and 13 bases separated the two germline ends. Germline values: CDR1 ENHRY, CDR2 SYGVKD. CDR3 sequence: CAISVTGSGEAFF. CDR3 bases: TGTGCCATCAGTGTTACAGGGTCGGGTGAAGCTTTCTTT.

This chain uses TRBV5-1 with TRBJ2-5; 12 bases map to TRBD2. CDR1 is SGHRS and CDR2 is YFSETQ in the germline V gene. The CDR3 contains 17 residues. With V trimmed by 1 base and J by 1 base, 5 bases remained unmatched. The CDR3 sequence is CASSLRSSGRGQETQYF. CDR3 nucleotides: TGCGCCAGCAGCTTGCGGTCTAGCGGGAGGGGCCAAGAGACCCAGTACTTC.

This rearrangement joins TRBV29-1 to TRBJ2-1; 7 positions agree with TRBD1. V gave up 2 bases and J gave up 9 bases; unmatched junction bases: 4. Per the germline V gene, CDR1 is SQVTM and CDR2 is ANQGSEA. There are 12 residues in the CDR3. The CDR3 reads CSVEFQGVEQFF. The CDR3 DNA reads as TGCAGCGTTGAATTTCAGGGGGTTGAGCAGTTCTTC.

The chain has TRBV28 and TRBJ1-1; weak D call: TRBD1 (5 bases). The CDR3 totals 13 residues. V lost 7 bases and J 0 bases, leaving 9 bases between the germline ends. The germline gives CDR1 MDHEN, CDR2 SYDVKM. The CDR3 nucleotides are TGTGCCAGCAAGGACACCCTGAACACTGAAGCTTTCTTT. Its protein product is CASKDTLNTEAFF. The full variable domain, its missing parts supplied by reference TRBV28 and TRBJ1-1, is DVKVTQSSRYLVKRTGEKVFLECVQDMDHENMFWYRQDPGLGLRLIYFSYDVKMKEKGDIPEGYSVSREKKERFSLILESASTNQTSMYLCASKDTLNTEAFFGQGTRLTVV.

This clone appeared once. This chain links TRBV28 with TRBJ2-1, with 11 bases that match TRBD2. The germline V gene has CDR1 MDHEN and CDR2 SYDVKM. V lost 3 bases to trimming and J lost 3 bases; unmatched junction nucleotides: 7. The CDR3 covers 17 residues. The CDR3 bases are TGTGCCAGCAGTTTCGGGAAAGGGACTAGCGGCTACAATGAGCAGTTCTTC. Amino acids: CASSFGKGTSGYNEQFF.

The V and J genes are TRBV19 and TRBJ1-5; TRBD1 matches 9 bases. CDR1 is LNHDA and CDR2 is SQIVND in the germline V gene (reference sequence). CDR3 length: 15 amino acids. J was trimmed by 5 bases and V by 4 bases; bases with no gene match: 6. DNA for the CDR3: TGTGCCAGTAGTAGCCCGGGACAGGGTGATCAGCCCCAGCATTTT. Translation: CASSSPGQGDQPQHF.